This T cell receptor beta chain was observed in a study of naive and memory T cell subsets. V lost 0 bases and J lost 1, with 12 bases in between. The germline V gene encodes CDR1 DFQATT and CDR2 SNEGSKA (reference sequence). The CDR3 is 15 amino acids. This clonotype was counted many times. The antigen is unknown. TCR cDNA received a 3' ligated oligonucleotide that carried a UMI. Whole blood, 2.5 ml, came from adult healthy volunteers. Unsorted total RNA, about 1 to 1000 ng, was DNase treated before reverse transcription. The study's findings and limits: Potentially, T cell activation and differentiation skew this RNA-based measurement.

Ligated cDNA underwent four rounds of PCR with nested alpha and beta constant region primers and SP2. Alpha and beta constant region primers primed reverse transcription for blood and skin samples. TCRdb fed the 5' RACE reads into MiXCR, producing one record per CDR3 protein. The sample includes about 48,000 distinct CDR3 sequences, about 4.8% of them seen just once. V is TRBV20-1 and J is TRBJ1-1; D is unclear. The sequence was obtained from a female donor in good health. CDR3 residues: CSARDPAAGNTEAFF. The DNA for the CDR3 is TGCAGTGCTAGAGATCCTGCCGCGGGGAACACTGAAGCTTTCTTT.